This T cell receptor (beta chain) derives from a study of blood T cell repertoires in COVID-19. Overall study: The study drew acute and convalescent COVID-19 samples from the United States, Italy and Spain. Nucleic acid was either cDNA or gDNA, and it came from T cells, B-cell-depleted T cells, or PBMCs.

In the original analysis: Quantification of nucleated cells was approximated via reference gene primer amplification. The protocol was immunoSEQ multiplex PCR, while the TCRdb copy is restricted to in-frame clones and leaves out a portion. Clone size and V and J calls were adopted from that table, with D and trimming inferred from the DNA. Seen here are roughly 140,000 clones, 75% to 90% observed once, and the top ten hold under 2.5%. The CDR3 covers 14 residues. Trimming shortened V by 6 bases and J by 3 bases, and 12 bases separated the two germline ends. CDR1 and CDR2 (germline): MNHEY, SVGAGI. The rearrangement uses TRBV6-5 and TRBJ1-3; D gene ambiguous. Material: peripheral blood. The sequence was collected from a man aged 65 to 79 with acute or convalescent COVID-19. CDR3 coding DNA: TGTGCCAGCAGCACTCCACAGTTTGGAAACACCATATATTTT. Residues: CASSTPQFGNTIYF.